These T cell receptor beta chains were read from a single sample in a study of response to subunit inactivated influenza vaccine. From the RT-PCR reads, TCRdb called clonotypes with MiXCR, one entry per CDR3 protein. There are more than 150,000 distinct CDR3 sequences in the sample; 9.2% occur only once, and roughly 10% lies in the top ten. This material consisted of non-naive T cells sorted from PBMCs, taken on the day of vaccination. The receptor source for this set is a man aged 45-65 years who received an inactivated influenza vaccine. Each CDR3 is given with its conserved first and last residue. The order of the fields is CDR3 protein, CDR3 DNA, clone size, J gene, V gene, D gene. The D gene is left open where the match is weak. Size values are once, few and many counts, or a class for expanded clones, and some rows have none.

CDR3aa: CSARDRQRLETQYF
CDR3nt: TGCAGTGCTAGAGATAGACAGAGGTTGGAGACCCAGTACTTC
abundance: few
j_gene: TRBJ2-5
v_gene: TRBV20-1
d_gene: -

CDR3aa: CASSPLAGGPTDTQYF
CDR3nt: TGCGCCAGCAGCCCCCTAGCGGGGGGGCCGACAGATACGCAGTATTTT
abundance: many
j_gene: TRBJ2-3
v_gene: TRBV5-1
d_gene: TRBD2

CDR3aa: CASSPRSHNEQFF
CDR3nt: TGTGCCAGCAGCCCCAGATCCCACAATGAGCAGTTCTTC
abundance: -
j_gene: TRBJ2-1
v_gene: TRBV7-2
d_gene: -

CDR3aa: CASSSEKVMQETQYF
CDR3nt: TGTGCCAGCAGCTCCGAGAAGGTTATGCAAGAGACCCAGTACTTC
abundance: few
j_gene: TRBJ2-5
v_gene: TRBV7-8
d_gene: -

CDR3aa: CASSLSGGAYNEQFF
CDR3nt: TGTGCCAGCAGCTTGAGCGGGGGGGCCTACAATGAGCAGTTCTTC
abundance: -
j_gene: TRBJ2-1
v_gene: TRBV7-2
d_gene: TRBD2

CDR3aa: CASSSGTSTSTGELFF
CDR3nt: TGCGCCAGCAGCTCCGGGACTAGCACGTCCACCGGGGAGCTGTTTTTT
abundance: many
j_gene: TRBJ2-2
v_gene: TRBV5-1
d_gene: TRBD2

CDR3aa: CASSRGLAGNPYEQYF
CDR3nt: TGTGCCAGCAGCCGTGGACTAGCGGGAAACCCCTACGAGCAGTACTTC
abundance: many
j_gene: TRBJ2-7
v_gene: TRBV6-1
d_gene: TRBD2

CDR3aa: CSAPPRGYQETQYF
CDR3nt: TGCAGTGCCCCCCCCAGGGGCTACCAAGAGACCCAGTACTTC
abundance: -
j_gene: TRBJ2-5
v_gene: TRBV20-1
d_gene: -

CDR3aa: CASAGDLYNEQFF
CDR3nt: TGCGCCAGTGCAGGGGACCTGTACAATGAGCAGTTCTTC
abundance: many
j_gene: TRBJ2-1
v_gene: TRBV10-1
d_gene: -

CDR3aa: CSAPQGADEQYF
CDR3nt: TGCAGTGCTCCGCAGGGGGCGGACGAGCAGTACTTC
abundance: many
j_gene: TRBJ2-7
v_gene: TRBV20-1
d_gene: TRBD1

CDR3aa: CASSPFPSYEQYF
CDR3nt: TGTGCCAGCAGCCCCTTTCCCTCCTACGAGCAGTACTTC
abundance: few
j_gene: TRBJ2-7
v_gene: TRBV6-1
d_gene: -

CDR3aa: CASSQDRWQGNTEAFF
CDR3nt: TGCGCCAGCAGCCAAGATCGTTGGCAGGGGAACACTGAAGCTTTCTTT
abundance: -
j_gene: TRBJ1-1
v_gene: TRBV4-1
d_gene: -

CDR3aa: CASSPPASYEQYF
CDR3nt: TGTGCCAGCAGCCCCCCTGCATCCTACGAGCAGTACTTC
abundance: medium-sized
j_gene: TRBJ2-7
v_gene: TRBV12-3/TRBV12-4
d_gene: -

CDR3aa: CASSKGPYSGYEQYF
CDR3nt: TGTGCCAGCAGCAAAGGACCCTACTCGGGGTACGAGCAGTACTTC
abundance: -
j_gene: TRBJ2-7
v_gene: TRBV3-1
d_gene: -

CDR3aa: CSANQRGFSYNEQFF
CDR3nt: TGCAGTGCTAACCAGCGGGGGTTCTCCTACAATGAGCAGTTCTTC
abundance: many
j_gene: TRBJ2-1
v_gene: TRBV20-1
d_gene: TRBD2

CDR3aa: CASSDRRFPYEQYF
CDR3nt: TGTGCCAGCAGCGACCGGCGTTTTCCCTACGAGCAGTACTTC
abundance: once
j_gene: TRBJ2-7
v_gene: TRBV6-1
d_gene: -

CDR3aa: CASTGGVIYGYTF
CDR3nt: TGTGCCAGCACCGGAGGGGTTATCTATGGCTACACCTTC
abundance: few
j_gene: TRBJ1-2
v_gene: TRBV6-1
d_gene: -

CDR3aa: CASSALASGTDTQYF
CDR3nt: TGTGCCAGCAGCGCGCTAGCATCGGGGACGGATACGCAGTATTTT
abundance: -
j_gene: TRBJ2-3
v_gene: TRBV7-9
d_gene: -

CDR3aa: CASSRRSGAYEQYF
CDR3nt: TGTGCCAGCAGTCGGCGCTCCGGGGCCTACGAGCAGTACTTC
abundance: -
j_gene: TRBJ2-7
v_gene: TRBV6-2/TRBV6-3
d_gene: -

CDR3aa: CASSSGDSPLHF
CDR3nt: TGCGCCAGCAGCTCTGGCGACTCACCCCTCCACTTT
abundance: many
j_gene: TRBJ1-6
v_gene: TRBV5-1
d_gene: -

CDR3aa: CSAPEIEAYSNQPQHF
CDR3nt: TGCAGTGCTCCCGAGATTGAGGCTTATAGCAATCAGCCCCAGCATTTT
abundance: many
j_gene: TRBJ1-5
v_gene: TRBV20-1
d_gene: -

CDR3aa: CASSVGHQETQYF
CDR3nt: TGTGCCAGCAGCGTAGGACACCAAGAGACCCAGTACTTC
abundance: -
j_gene: TRBJ2-5
v_gene: TRBV5-6
d_gene: -

CDR3aa: CSASPGPVFGF
CDR3nt: TGCAGTGCTAGTCCGGGCCCTGTCTTCGGCTTT
abundance: many
j_gene: TRBJ1-1
v_gene: TRBV20-1
d_gene: -

CDR3aa: CASSAPVWGGDTDTQYF
CDR3nt: TGTGCCAGCAGCGCCCCAGTTTGGGGCGGAGACACAGATACGCAGTATTTT
abundance: few
j_gene: TRBJ2-3
v_gene: TRBV5-6
d_gene: -